Detailed here is one T cell receptor (beta chain). The antigen is unknown. The ends were cut back, 6 bases at V and 4 bases at J, with 18 bases in the middle. CDR1 MDHEN and CDR2 SYDVKM come from the germline V gene. The CDR3 has 15 amino acids. These data originate in a study of T cells in Graves' hyperthyroidism and ophthalmopathy. Findings and caveats of the study: Ophthalmopathy was identified by the model a median 6.5 months ahead of onset. Blood also held most thyroid clonotypes expanded beyond 0.001. Ophthalmopathy could be told apart from stable hyperthyroidism with a 13 V-J model.

Amplified TCR beta CDR3 regions derived from RNA transcripts. The TCR CDR3 first-round RT-PCR relied on the HTBI primer set. MiXCR, run by TCRdb on the multiplex PCR reads, gives a single entry per CDR3 protein. This sample has 350,000 to 400,000 distinct CDR3 sequences, with 14% to 15% found just once. Graves' hyperthyroidism showing no ophthalmopathy progression within 18 months was considered stable. The chain combines TRBV28 with TRBJ1-1; the D gene is possibly TRBD1 (5 bases). The sample comprised blood. This receptor was taken from a woman younger than 45 with Graves' hyperthyroidism. The CDR3 region has the DNA TGTGCCAGCAGGATCGGGGGGGGTTTGAGCACTGAAGCTTTCTTT. This gives the protein CASRIGGGLSTEAFF.